Described below is a single T cell receptor (beta chain) sequence and its context. Germline V CDR1 and CDR2: MNHEY, SVGAGI. The CDR3 totals 14 residues. The V end lost 0 bases, the J end lost 1 base, and 6 bases lay between the germline ends. These data belong to a study of blood T cell repertoires in COVID-19. At the level of the study: The United States, Italy and Spain provided the acute and convalescent COVID-19 samples.

In the original processing: For nucleated cells, counts were estimated from reference gene primer amplification. Measured with immunoSEQ multiplex PCR; TCRdb has only the in-frame clones, and not every one. V and J calls and clone size follow that table, whereas D and trimming were derived from the DNA. The data show roughly 87,000 clones, about 83% seen once. The source material was peripheral blood. V gene TRBV6-5 combines with J gene TRBJ1-1, with a tentative D call TRBD1 (5 bases). This sequence originates from a woman between 65 and 79 years old with acute or convalescent COVID-19. The CDR3 bases are TGTGCCAGCAGTTACTCGGGGGGGAACACTGAAGCTTTCTTT. Amino acid sequence: CASSYSGGNTEAFF.